The 21 T cell receptor beta chains in this list originate from one sample, sequenced in a study of T cell repertoires in cytomegalovirus infection. TCRdb passed the reads through MiXCR, listing each CDR3 protein once. The data contain fewer than 550,000 distinct CDR3 sequences, 10% to 12% of them seen just once; the ten biggest clones take up roughly 10%. Material for sequencing was PBMCs. These TCRs come from a human donor in good health (CMV status not recorded). Some clones in this sample may be carry-over from other donors' samples.

The V gene is TRBV6-6, the J gene TRBJ1-2; tentative D call: TRBD1 (6 bases). Germline CDR1 reads MNHNY; CDR2 reads SVGAGI (reference sequence). The CDR3 spans 15 residues. Between the trimmed V and J ends, which lost 2 bases and 0 bases, there was a span of 10 bases. Here the CDR3 DNA reads TGTGCCAGCAGTTACGGGGGGCCACCTAACTATGGCTACACCTTC. Its translation: CASSYGGPPNYGYTF.

The chain links TRBV5-5 to TRBJ1-2; D ambiguous. V was clipped by 7 bases and J by 0 bases, with 16 bases between them. There are 15 residues in the CDR3. Germline CDR1 and CDR2: SGHKS and YYEKEE (reference sequence). Written as DNA, the CDR3 is TGTGCCAGCGAGATTGCAGAACCGCCTAACTATGGCTACACCTTC. Protein sequence: CASEIAEPPNYGYTF.

This clonotype was detected ten times or more. V is TRBV19 and J is TRBJ1-5; D gene unclear. V gave up 7 bases and J gave up 0 bases, with 13 bases separating them. Germline lookup yields CDR1 LNHDA and CDR2 SQIVND (reference sequence). The CDR3 has 15 amino acids. The CDR3 DNA follows: TGTGCCAGTATGGGTACGGTTTATAGCAATCAGCCCCAGCATTTT. Its translation is CASMGTVYSNQPQHF.

Ten or more counts support this clonotype. J is TRBJ2-2 and V is TRBV10-2; TRBD2 aligns across 8 bases. This CDR3 has 15 residues. V dropped 3 bases and J dropped 3; count of bases not matched to a gene: 3. Germline values: CDR1 WSHSY, CDR2 SAAADI. CDR3 nucleotides: TGCGCCAGCAGTGAAGCGGGGGATGACACCGGGGAGCTGTTTTTT. Encoded protein: CASSEAGDDTGELFF.

J is TRBJ2-3 and V is TRBV19; tentative D call: TRBD1 (6 bases). Germline V gives CDR1 LNHDA, CDR2 SQIVND (reference sequence). The ends were cut back, 7 bases at V and 1 base at J, with 12 bases in the middle. CDR3 length: 14 amino acids. CDR3 loop: CASTPGVRTDTQYF. In nucleotides, the CDR3 is TGTGCCAGTACCCCAGGGGTTCGCACAGATACGCAGTATTTT.

This clonotype has at least ten counts. The genes are TRBV12-3 or TRBV12-4 and TRBJ2-3; 12 bases align to TRBD2. There are 20 residues in the CDR3. V lost 4 bases and J lost 0; bases outside the gene matches: 14. The CDR3 DNA follows: TGTGCCAGCAGTTACCTAGCGGGGGGGGATACAAGGTCTAGCACAGATACGCAGTATTTT. This encodes CASSYLAGGDTRSSTDTQYF.

On this clonotype: Since a much larger clone is just one base distant, this may be a read error. V usage is TRBV9 and J usage is TRBJ2-7; 12 bases map to TRBD2. This CDR3 has 15 residues. Unmatched junction bases numbered 1, after V lost 3 bases and J lost 0 bases. Germline V lookup: CDR1 SGDLS, CDR2 YYNGEE. The CDR3 region has the DNA TGTGCCAGCAGCGCGACTAGCGGGAGCTCCTACGAGCAGTACTTC. Its translation is CASSATSGSSYEQYF.

This clonotype was recorded many times. The V call is TRBV18, the J call TRBJ1-1; the match to TRBD1 covers 7 bases. V dropped 3 bases and J dropped 1; count of bases not matched to a gene: 8. The germline V gene encodes CDR1 KGHSH and CDR2 LQKENI. CDR3 size: 16 residues. The CDR3 bases are TGTGCCAGCTCACCTATGAGAGGACAGGAGAACACTGAAGCTTTCTTT. Protein: CASSPMRGQENTEAFF.

This clonotype was counted only a few times. The chain couples TRBV7-9 to TRBJ1-1, with a weak D call TRBD1 (5 bases). The V gene's germline CDR1 is SEHNR and CDR2 FQNEAQ (reference sequence). This CDR3 contains 13 residues. Trimming pared 6 bases from V and 10 bases from J, leaving 18 bases between. CDR3: CASRPYGAEGAFF. The CDR3 bases are TGTGCCAGCAGACCGTACGGGGCGGAGGGAGCTTTCTTT. Full variable domain (missing parts from reference TRBV7-9 and TRBJ1-1): DTGVSQNPRHKITKRGQNVTFRCDPISEHNRLYWYRQTLGQGPEFLTYFQNEAQLEKSRLLSDRFSAERPKGSFSTLEIQRTEQGDSAMYLCASRPYGAEGAFFGQGTRLTVV.

The rearrangement uses TRBV5-1 and TRBJ1-6; TRBD1 matches at 9 bases. CDR3 length: 15 residues. The J segment lost 10 bases and the V segment lost 4 bases, leaving 9 bases of the junction unmatched. Germline V gene data show CDR1 as SGHRS and CDR2 as YFSETQ. The CDR3 DNA is TGCGCCAGCAGCCCGGGACAGGGCGATGGGTCACCCCTCCACTTT. This translates into CASSPGQGDGSPLHF.

V usage is TRBV5-1 and J usage is TRBJ1-4, with D possibly TRBD1 on 5 matching bases. The germline V gene has CDR1 SGHRS and CDR2 YFSETQ. V was cut by 3 bases and J by 3 bases, with 9 bases left in between. The CDR3 is made up of 14 amino acids. The CDR3, as DNA: TGCGCCAGCAGCTCGGACACAGCTAATGAAAAACTGTTTTTT. Encoded protein: CASSSDTANEKLFF.

On this clonotype: With a much larger clone just one base away, this may be a read error. The genes are TRBV6-8 and TRBJ2-7; 8 bases are a match to TRBD1. Trimming removed 6 bases from V and 7 bases from J; junction bases left unmatched: 14. There are 15 residues in the CDR3. Germline V CDR1 and CDR2: MNHGY, SAAAGT. The CDR3 DNA follows: TGTGCCAGCAGCCGGAGCCCTGGACAGGGCTGGGAGCAGTACTTC. Residues: CASSRSPGQGWEQYF.

This clonotype was recorded many times. The chain joins TRBV12-3 or TRBV12-4 to TRBJ1-2; D is undetermined. Trimming cost V 8 bases and J 3 bases, with 25 bases left between them. This CDR3 contains 17 residues. The CDR3: CASSPPNGVRFDYGYTF. CDR3 coding DNA: TGTGCCAGCTCGCCCCCGAACGGGGTCCGATTCGACTATGGCTACACCTTC.

This clonotype was picked up a small number of times. This rearrangement joins TRBV20-1 to TRBJ2-1; TRBD2 agrees at 8 bases. The germline gives CDR1 DFQATT, CDR2 SNEGSKA (reference sequence). The CDR3 runs 16 residues. V shed 3 bases, J shed 7 bases, and the junction held 14 bases outside the gene matches. In DNA form, the CDR3 reads TGCAGTGCTAGTGGGGGCCCAAGCGGGGGTTGGAATGAGCAGTTCTTC. It yields the protein CSASGGPSGGWNEQFF.

This clonotype turned up a few times. The chain links TRBV2 to TRBJ1-4; unclear D gene. This CDR3 contains 13 residues. Germline loops: CDR1 SNHLY, CDR2 FYNNEI. Trimming removed 6 bases from V and 5 bases from J, with 10 bases in between. The CDR3 sequence: CASRRRANEKLFF. CDR3 DNA sequence: TGTGCCAGCAGGCGACGGGCAAATGAAAAACTGTTTTTT.

The chain employs TRBV24-1 and TRBJ1-5; a weak D match, TRBD1 (5 bases). Germline V lookup: CDR1 KGHDR, CDR2 SFDVKD. The CDR3 consists of 13 residues. Trimming shortened V by 7 bases and J by 0 bases, and 6 bases separated the two germline ends. CDR3 DNA sequence: TGTGCCACCAGCGACAGTAGCAATCAGCCCCAGCATTTT. This translates into CATSDSSNQPQHF.

This clonotype was counted a few times. The chain has TRBV5-6 and TRBJ1-1; unclear D gene. The V gene's germline CDR1 is SGHDT and CDR2 YYEEEE. The germline V and J ends were trimmed by 6 bases and 1 base, with 10 bases remaining between them. This CDR3 is 13 amino acids long. CDR3 in amino acids: CASTWRRNTEAFF. The CDR3 nucleotides are TGTGCCAGCACCTGGAGGAGGAACACTGAAGCTTTCTTT.

In this sample, this clonotype turned up many times. The chain uses TRBV7-8 and TRBJ2-4; a possible D gene is TRBD1 (5 bases). In germline, CDR1 is SGHVS, CDR2 FQNEAQ. V shed 6 bases and J shed 5 bases, with 11 bases lying between them. This CDR3 has 13 residues. As DNA, the CDR3 is TGTGCCAGCAGTCCACAGGTCCAAAACATTCAGTACTTC. Amino acid sequence: CASSPQVQNIQYF. The whole variable domain, remainder taken from reference TRBV7-8 and TRBJ2-4, is GAGVSQSPRYKVAKRGQDVALRCDPISGHVSLFWYQQALGQGPEFLTYFQNEAQLDKSGLPSDRFFAERPEGSVSTLKIQRTQQEDSAVYLCASSPQVQNIQYFGAGTRLSVL.

This clonotype was found many times. The chain employs TRBV29-1 and TRBJ1-2; a weak D match, TRBD1 (6 bases). The CDR3 runs to 13 residues. Germline lookup yields CDR1 SQVTM and CDR2 ANQGSEA. V lost 6 bases, J lost 3 bases, and 14 bases lay in between. CDR3 sequence: CSVDIRGDYGYTF. CDR3 coding DNA: TGCAGCGTAGATATAAGGGGGGACTATGGCTACACCTTC.

This clonotype was recorded at least ten times. This sequence joins TRBV7-2 and TRBJ2-4, with D possibly TRBD2 on 5 matching bases. V was trimmed by 1 base and J by 9 bases, leaving 16 bases between them. From germline, CDR1 is SGHTA and CDR2 FQGNSA. The CDR3 is 15 amino acids. The CDR3 reads CASSLEGTVRVIQYF. In DNA, the CDR3 is TGTGCCAGCAGCTTAGAGGGCACGGTGAGGGTCATTCAGTACTTC.

This clonotype came up many times. The rearrangement joins TRBV7-9 to TRBJ2-7; D possibly corresponds to TRBD2 (7 bases). Germline V lookup: CDR1 SEHNR, CDR2 FQNEAQ (reference sequence). The CDR3 covers 14 residues. The V end lost 1 base, the J end lost 7 bases, and 14 bases lay between the germline ends. The CDR3: CASSLGGGAREQYF. CDR3 sequence (DNA): TGTGCCAGCAGCTTAGGTGGGGGGGCGCGAGAGCAGTACTTC. Full variable domain (rest looked up from reference TRBV7-9 and TRBJ2-7): DTGVSQNPRHKITKRGQNVTFRCDPISEHNRLYWYRQTLGQGPEFLTYFQNEAQLEKSRLLSDRFSAERPKGSFSTLEIQRTEQGDSAMYLCASSLGGGAREQYFGPGTRLTVT.